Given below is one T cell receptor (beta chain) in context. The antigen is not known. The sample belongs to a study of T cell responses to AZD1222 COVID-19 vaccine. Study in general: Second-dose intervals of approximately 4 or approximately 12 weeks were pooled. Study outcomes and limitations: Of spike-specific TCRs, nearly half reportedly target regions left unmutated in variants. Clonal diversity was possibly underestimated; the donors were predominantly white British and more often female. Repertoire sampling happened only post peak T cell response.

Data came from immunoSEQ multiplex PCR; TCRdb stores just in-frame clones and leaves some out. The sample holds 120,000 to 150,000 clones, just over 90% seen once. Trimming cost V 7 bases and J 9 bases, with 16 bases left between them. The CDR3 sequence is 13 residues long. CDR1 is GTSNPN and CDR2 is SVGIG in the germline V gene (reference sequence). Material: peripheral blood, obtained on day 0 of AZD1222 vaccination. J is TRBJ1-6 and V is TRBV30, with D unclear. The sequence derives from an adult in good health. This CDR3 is CASGTGYPSPLHF. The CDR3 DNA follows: TGTGCCTCGGGCACGGGGTACCCTTCACCCCTCCACTTT.